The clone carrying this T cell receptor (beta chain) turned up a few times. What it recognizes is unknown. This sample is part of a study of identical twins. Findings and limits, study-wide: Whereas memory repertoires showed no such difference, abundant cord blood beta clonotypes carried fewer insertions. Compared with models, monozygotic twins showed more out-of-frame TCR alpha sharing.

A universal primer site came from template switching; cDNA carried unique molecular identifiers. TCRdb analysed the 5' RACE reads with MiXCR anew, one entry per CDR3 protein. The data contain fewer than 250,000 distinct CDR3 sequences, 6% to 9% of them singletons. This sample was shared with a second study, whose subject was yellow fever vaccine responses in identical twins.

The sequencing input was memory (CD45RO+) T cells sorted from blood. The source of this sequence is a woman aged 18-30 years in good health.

CDR3: CATSQGFDSPLHF. The DNA of the CDR3 is TGTGCCACCAGTCAAGGGTTTGATTCACCCCTCCACTTT. The gene calls are TRBV24-1 and TRBJ1-6; D is uncertain. V gave up 6 bases and J gave up 8 bases, with 10 bases separating them. Germline V gives CDR1 KGHDR, CDR2 SFDVKD. This CDR3 is 13 amino acids long.